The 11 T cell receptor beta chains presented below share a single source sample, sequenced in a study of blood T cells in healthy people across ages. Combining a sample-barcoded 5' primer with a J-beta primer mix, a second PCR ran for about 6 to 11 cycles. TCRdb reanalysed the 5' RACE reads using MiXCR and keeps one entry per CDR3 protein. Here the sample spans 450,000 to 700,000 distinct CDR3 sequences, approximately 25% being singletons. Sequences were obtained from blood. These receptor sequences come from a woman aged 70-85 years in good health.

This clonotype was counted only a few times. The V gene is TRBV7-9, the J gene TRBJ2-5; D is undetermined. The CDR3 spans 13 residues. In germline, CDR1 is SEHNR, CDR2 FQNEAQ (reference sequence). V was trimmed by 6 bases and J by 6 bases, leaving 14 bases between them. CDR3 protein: CASRPTVVQTQYF. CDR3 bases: TGTGCCAGCAGACCCACGGTGGTGCAGACCCAGTACTTC.

CDR3 region: CASSPRGLAGGPAKNIQYF. The CDR3 DNA follows: TGTGCCAGCTCACCACGGGGACTAGCGGGAGGGCCGGCCAAAAACATTCAGTACTTC. The chain links TRBV18 to TRBJ2-4; 16 nucleotides line up with TRBD2. The CDR3 totals 19 residues. The ends lost 1 base at V and 1 base at J; junction bases unmatched: 4. Per germline, CDR1 KGHSH and CDR2 LQKENI.

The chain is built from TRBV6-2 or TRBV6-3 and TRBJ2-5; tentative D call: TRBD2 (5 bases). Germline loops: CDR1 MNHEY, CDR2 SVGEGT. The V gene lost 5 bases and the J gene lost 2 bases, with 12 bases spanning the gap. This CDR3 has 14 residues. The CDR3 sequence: CASSLPREQETQYF. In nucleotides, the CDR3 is TGTGCCAGCAGTCTCCCGAGGGAACAAGAGACCCAGTACTTC.

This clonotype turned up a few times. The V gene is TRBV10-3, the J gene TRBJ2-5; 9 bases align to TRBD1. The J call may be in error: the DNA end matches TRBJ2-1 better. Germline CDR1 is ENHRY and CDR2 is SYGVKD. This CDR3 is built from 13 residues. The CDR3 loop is CAISETGGDEQFF. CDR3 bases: TGTGCCATCAGCGAAACAGGGGGCGATGAGCAGTTCTTC.

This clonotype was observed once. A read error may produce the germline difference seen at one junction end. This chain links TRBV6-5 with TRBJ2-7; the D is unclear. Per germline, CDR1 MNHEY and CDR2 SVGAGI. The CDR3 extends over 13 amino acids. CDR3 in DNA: TGTGCCAGTAGTTTTAAAAGCTCCTACGAGCAGTGCTTC. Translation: CASSFKSSYEQCF.

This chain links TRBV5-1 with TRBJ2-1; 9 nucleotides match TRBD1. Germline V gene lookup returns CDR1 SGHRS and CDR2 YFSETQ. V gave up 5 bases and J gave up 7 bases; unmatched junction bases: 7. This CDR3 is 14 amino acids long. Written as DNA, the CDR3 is TGCGCCAGCAGTTCCGGGACAGGGCAGAATGAGCAGTTCTTC. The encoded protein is CASSSGTGQNEQFF.

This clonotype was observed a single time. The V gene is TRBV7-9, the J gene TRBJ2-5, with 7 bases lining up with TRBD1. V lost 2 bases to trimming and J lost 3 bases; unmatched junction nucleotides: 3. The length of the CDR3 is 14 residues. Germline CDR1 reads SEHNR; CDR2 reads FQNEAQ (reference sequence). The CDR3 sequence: CASSLMQGEETQYF. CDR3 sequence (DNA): TGTGCCAGCAGCTTAATGCAGGGGGAAGAGACCCAGTACTTC.

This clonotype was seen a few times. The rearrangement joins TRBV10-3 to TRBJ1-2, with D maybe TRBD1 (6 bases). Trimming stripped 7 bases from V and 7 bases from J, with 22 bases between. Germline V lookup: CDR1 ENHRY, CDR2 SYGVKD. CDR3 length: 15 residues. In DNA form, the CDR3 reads TGTGCCATCACCGACAACGCACAGGGAGGACTTGGCTACACCTTC. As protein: CAITDNAQGGLGYTF.

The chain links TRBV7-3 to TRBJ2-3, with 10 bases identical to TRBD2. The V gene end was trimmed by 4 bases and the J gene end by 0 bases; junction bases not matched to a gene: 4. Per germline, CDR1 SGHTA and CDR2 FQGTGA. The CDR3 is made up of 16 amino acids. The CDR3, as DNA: TGTGCCAGCAGCTCCTTTAGCGGGGGGAGCACAGATACGCAGTATTTT. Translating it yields CASSSFSGGSTDTQYF.

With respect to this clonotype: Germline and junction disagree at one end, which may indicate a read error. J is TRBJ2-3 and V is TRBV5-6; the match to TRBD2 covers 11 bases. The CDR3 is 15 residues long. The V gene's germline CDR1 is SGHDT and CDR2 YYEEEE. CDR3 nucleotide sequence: TGTGCCAGCAGCTTTAGCGGGGGGGCCTGGGGTACGCAGTGTTTT. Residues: CASSFSGGAWGTQCF.

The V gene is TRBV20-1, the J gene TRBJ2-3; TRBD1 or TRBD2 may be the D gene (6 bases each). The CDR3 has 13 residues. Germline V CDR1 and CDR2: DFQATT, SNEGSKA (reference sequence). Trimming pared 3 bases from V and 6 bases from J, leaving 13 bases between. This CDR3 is CSASPRGRDTQYF. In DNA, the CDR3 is TGCAGTGCTAGCCCCCGGGGGCGGGATACGCAGTATTTT.